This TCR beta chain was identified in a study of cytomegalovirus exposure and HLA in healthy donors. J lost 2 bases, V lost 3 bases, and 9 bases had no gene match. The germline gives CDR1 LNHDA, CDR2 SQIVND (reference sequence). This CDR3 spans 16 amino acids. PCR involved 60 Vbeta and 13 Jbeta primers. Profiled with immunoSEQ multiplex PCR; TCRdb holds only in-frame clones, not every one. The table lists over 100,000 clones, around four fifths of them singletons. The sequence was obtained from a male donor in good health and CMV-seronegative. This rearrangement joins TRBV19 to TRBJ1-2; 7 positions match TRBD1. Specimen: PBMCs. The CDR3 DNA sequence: TGTGCCAGTAGTATGAGAGAGCCGACAGGGAACTATGGCTACACCTTC. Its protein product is CASSMREPTGNYGYTF.